These 25 T cell receptor beta chains came from one sample sequenced in a study of T cells in Graves' hyperthyroidism and ophthalmopathy. RNA transcripts gave rise to amplified TCR beta CDR3 regions. During a first-round RT-PCR of the TCR CDR3, the HTBI primer set was used. TCRdb reanalysed the multiplex PCR reads using MiXCR and keeps one entry per CDR3 protein. The data hold fewer than 450,000 distinct CDR3 sequences, with approximately 16% observed a single time. Sequencing used blood. The receptor set was obtained from a woman in her sixties with Graves' ophthalmopathy.

The rearrangement uses TRBV7-3 and TRBJ1-2, with TRBD1 matching over 7 bases. The CDR3 extends over 14 amino acids. The ends lost 5 bases at V and 2 bases at J; junction bases unmatched: 5. CDR1 is SGHTA and CDR2 is FQGTGA in the germline V gene. In DNA, the CDR3 is TGTGCCAGCAGCCCGGGACAGACCAACTATGGCTACACCTTC. This sequence encodes CASSPGQTNYGYTF.

At least ten counts were recorded for this clonotype. The chain uses TRBV20-1 and TRBJ1-1; D is uncertain. This CDR3 contains 12 residues. V was shortened by 2 bases and J by 1 base, with 5 bases between the two germline ends. CDR1 and CDR2 (germline): DFQATT, SNEGSKA (reference sequence). The CDR3 protein is CSARTANTEAFF. The DNA of the CDR3 is TGCAGTGCTAGAACAGCGAACACTGAAGCTTTCTTT.

Ten or more counts support this clonotype. This chain links TRBV30 with TRBJ1-2; D is unresolved. Trimming removed 4 bases from V and 5 bases from J, with 14 bases in between. CDR3 size: 13 residues. Germline CDR1 GTSNPN, CDR2 SVGIG (reference sequence). This CDR3 reads CAWTETQFYGYTF. In DNA, the CDR3 is TGTGCCTGGACAGAAACGCAGTTTTATGGCTACACCTTC.

This clonotype was detected a few times. The chain is built from TRBV19 and TRBJ1-1; the match to TRBD1 covers 9 bases. The V segment lost 4 bases and the J segment 5 bases; nucleotides outside the gene matches: 5. The CDR3 has 14 amino acids. From germline, CDR1 is LNHDA and CDR2 SQIVND (reference sequence). CDR3 sequence: CASSTTGGGTEAFF. For the CDR3, the DNA is TGTGCCAGTAGTACGACAGGGGGGGGAACTGAAGCTTTCTTT.

This clonotype was observed many times. The rearrangement links TRBV14 to TRBJ2-1; 14 positions agree with TRBD2. Germline CDR1 is SGHDN and CDR2 is FVKESK. This CDR3 contains 16 residues. Losses at the gene ends were 4 bases for V and 4 bases for J; bases not matched to a gene: 3. DNA for the CDR3: TGTGCCAGCAGCCCTGGGACTAGCGGGAGTTACAATGAGCAGTTCTTC. This translates into CASSPGTSGSYNEQFF. Complete variable domain (other parts from reference TRBV14 and TRBJ2-1): EAGVTQFPSHSVIEKGQTVTLRCDPISGHDNLYWYRRVMGKEIKFLLHFVKESKQDESGMPNNRFLAERTGGTYSTLKVQPAELEDSGVYFCASSPGTSGSYNEQFFGPGTRLTVL.

The chain recombines TRBV20-1 with TRBJ2-5; D is possibly TRBD1 (6 bases). The ends were cut back, 6 bases at V and 5 bases at J, with 10 bases in the middle. The germline V gene has CDR1 DFQATT and CDR2 SNEGSKA (reference sequence). The CDR3 covers 11 residues. In DNA form, the CDR3 reads TGCAGTGCAGGGGGAGCCGAGACCCAGTACTTC. Its translation: CSAGGAETQYF.

A few counts support this clonotype. The chain couples TRBV10-3 to TRBJ1-1, with 8 positions matching TRBD1. The J segment lost 5 bases and the V segment lost 4 bases, leaving 6 bases of the junction unmatched. CDR1 is ENHRY and CDR2 is SYGVKD in the germline V gene. CDR3 length equals 14 residues. CDR3: CAISAATGETEAFF. Here the CDR3 DNA reads TGTGCCATCAGTGCAGCGACAGGGGAGACTGAAGCTTTCTTT.

This clonotype was counted many times. The chain recombines TRBV27 with TRBJ1-4, with D unresolved. Per the germline V gene, CDR1 is MNHEY and CDR2 is SMNVEV (reference sequence). CDR3 length equals 16 residues. V lost 6 bases and J lost 3, with 17 bases in between. The CDR3 nucleotides read TGTGCCAGCAGCCACTCGGGAGTGAGGGCTAATGAAAAACTGTTTTTT. This gives the protein CASSHSGVRANEKLFF.

This clonotype was recorded many times. The chain combines TRBV7-3 with TRBJ2-7, with 8 positions matching TRBD2. The V and J ends lost 6 bases and 3 bases, in that order; junction bases with no gene match: 4. The CDR3 is 13 amino acids. CDR1 SGHTA and CDR2 FQGTGA come from the germline V gene. The CDR3 region has the DNA TGTGCCAGCAGTAGCGGGGCCAGCTACGAGCAGTACTTC. Its translation is CASSSGASYEQYF.

This clonotype was seen at least ten times. The chain joins TRBV18 to TRBJ2-7; tentatively, D is TRBD1 (5 bases). The CDR3 length is 14 residues. Germline V gene lookup returns CDR1 KGHSH and CDR2 LQKENI. The V and J ends lost 1 base and 0 bases respectively, with 7 bases between them. CDR3 sequence reads: CASSPLDSSYEQYF. CDR3 coding DNA: TGTGCCAGCTCACCACTTGACAGCTCCTACGAGCAGTACTTC.

The sample holds many counts of this clonotype. The chain uses TRBV29-1 and TRBJ2-5; D may correspond to TRBD1 or TRBD2 (5 bases each). The germline gives CDR1 SQVTM, CDR2 ANQGSEA. V lost 6 bases to trimming and J lost 5 bases, with 19 bases between them. CDR3 length: 14 amino acids. The CDR3: CSVSDRTPGETQYF. CDR3 DNA: TGCAGCGTGTCAGACAGAACTCCGGGGGAGACCCAGTACTTC.

V is TRBV5-1 and J is TRBJ2-5; D unclear. V shed 7 bases and J shed 2 bases, with 6 bases lying between them. This CDR3 has 11 residues. Per germline, CDR1 SGHRS and CDR2 YFSETQ. This chain's CDR3 is CASAIQETQYF. The CDR3 bases are TGCGCCAGCGCCATACAAGAGACCCAGTACTTC.

This chain links TRBV7-9 with TRBJ1-2, with 7 bases matching TRBD1. After removal of 5 bases from V and 6 bases from J, the junction contained 6 bases not matched to a gene. Germline-derived CDR1 and CDR2 are SEHNR and FQNEAQ (reference sequence). The CDR3 length is 13 residues. CDR3 DNA: TGTGCCAGCAGCCCTGGGACAGCCCATGGCTACACCTTC. Its translation: CASSPGTAHGYTF.

This clonotype was seen ten or more times. This sequence joins TRBV6-1 and TRBJ2-7; TRBD2 might be the D (6 bases). Trimming took 7 bases from V and 6 from J, leaving 22 bases between them. The CDR3 extends over 15 amino acids. CDR1 MNHNS and CDR2 SASEGT come from the germline V gene. CDR3 region: CASTPAAGPSGEQYF. CDR3 DNA: TGTGCCAGCACCCCCGCGGCGGGGCCTTCGGGCGAGCAGTACTTC.

There are many counts of this clonotype. The gene calls are TRBV5-1 and TRBJ2-7, with D possibly being TRBD1 (6 bases). The V end lost 4 bases, the J end lost 4 bases, and 18 bases lay between the germline ends. This CDR3 comprises 15 residues. CDR1 is SGHRS and CDR2 is YFSETQ in the germline V gene. DNA for the CDR3: TGCGCCAGCAGCCGGGAAGGGACATCCAAATACGAGCAGTACTTC. This translates into CASSREGTSKYEQYF. Using reference TRBV5-1 and TRBJ2-7 for the parts outside the CDR3, the full variable domain is KAGVTQTPRYLIKTRGQQVTLSCSPISGHRSVSWYQQTPGQGLQFLFEYFSETQRNKGNFPGRFSGRQFSNSRSEMNVSTLELGDSALYLCASSREGTSKYEQYFGPGTRLTVT.

This clonotype was seen more than once but under ten times. The rearrangement links TRBV5-4 to TRBJ2-2, with 7 bases fitting TRBD2. CDR1 is SGHNT, CDR2 YYREEE, per germline (reference sequence). This CDR3 contains 16 residues. V shed 0 bases, J shed 7 bases, and the junction held 9 bases outside the gene matches. Written as DNA, the CDR3 is TGTGCCAGCAGCTTGGGCGGGGCGGGAGACTTCGGGGAGCTGTTTTTT. It yields the protein CASSLGGAGDFGELFF.

The chain links TRBV20-1 to TRBJ2-2; 8 nucleotides match TRBD1. V was pared by 6 bases and J by 7 bases, with 7 bases of the junction left unmatched. There are 13 residues in the CDR3. Germline CDR1 is DFQATT and CDR2 is SNEGSKA (reference sequence). CDR3 in amino acids: CSAPQGAVGELFF. Here the CDR3 DNA reads TGCAGTGCACCCCAGGGGGCAGTCGGGGAGCTGTTTTTT.

This clonotype showed up many times. This chain links TRBV20-1 with TRBJ2-3, with D hard to call. The length of the CDR3 is 13 residues. Germline-derived CDR1 and CDR2 are DFQATT and SNEGSKA (reference sequence). In DNA form, the CDR3 reads TGCACCCCGGTGGCACATAGCACAGATACGCAGTATTTT. This gives the protein CTPVAHSTDTQYF.

This clonotype has more than one count but fewer than ten. DNA for the CDR3: TGCAGTGTTAGTTCTGGGGATCAGCCCCAGCATTTT. Encoded protein: CSVSSGDQPQHF. The chain employs TRBV20-1 and TRBJ1-5, with unresolved D. CDR1 and CDR2 (germline): DFQATT, SNEGSKA (reference sequence). The CDR3 consists of 12 residues. V lost 7 bases and J lost 5, with 12 bases in between.

This clonotype appeared a few times. This CDR3 is CASSQENEKLFF. CDR3 in DNA: TGCGCCAGCAGCCAAGAAAATGAAAAACTGTTTTTT. The rearrangement joins TRBV4-1 to TRBJ1-4; no clear D. The CDR3 covers 12 residues. V was shortened by 0 bases and J by 5 bases, with 1 base between the two germline ends. In germline, CDR1 is MGHRA, CDR2 YSYEKL.

This clonotype was found many times. This chain uses TRBV20-1 with TRBJ2-1; unclear D gene. Germline CDR1 and CDR2: DFQATT and SNEGSKA (reference sequence). CDR3 length equals 14 residues. V was cut by 5 bases and J by 4 bases, with 15 bases left in between. The CDR3 here is CSAVHRSLYNEQFF. As DNA, the CDR3 is TGCAGTGCTGTACACAGAAGTCTTTACAATGAGCAGTTCTTC.

In its sample, this clonotype was seen a few times. The chain employs TRBV29-1 and TRBJ2-2, with 7 nucleotides matching TRBD2. The V segment lost 7 bases and the J segment 7 bases; nucleotides outside the gene matches: 6. CDR1 SQVTM and CDR2 ANQGSEA come from the germline V gene. The CDR3 runs 12 residues. CDR3 region: CSARLADGELFF. The CDR3 nucleotides are TGCAGCGCCCGACTAGCCGACGGGGAGCTGTTTTTT.

Note on this clonotype: A much larger clone sits a single nucleotide away, making a read error possible. The genes are TRBV28 and TRBJ2-7; D remains ambiguous. CDR3 length: 13 amino acids. The V gene lost 2 bases and the J gene lost 7 bases, with 12 bases spanning the gap. CDR1 and CDR2 from the germline V gene are MDHEN and SYDVKM. CDR3 nucleotides: TGTGCCAGCAGTTTAGGCAGCTTGCGGGAGCAGTACTTC. Translating gives CASSLGSLREQYF.

This clonotype was counted between two and nine times. The chain is built from TRBV4-1 and TRBJ2-4; D call uncertain. CDR3 size: 17 residues. Trimming left V 0 bases short and J 0 bases short, with 12 bases between. Germline CDR1 is MGHRA and CDR2 is YSYEKL. CDR3 DNA sequence: TGCGCCAGCAGCCAAGATGCTCTGGGGTTAGCCAAAAACATTCAGTACTTC. Its translation: CASSQDALGLAKNIQYF.

This clonotype appeared many times. The rearrangement joins TRBV7-6 to TRBJ2-3; no clear D gene. Germline assignment: CDR1 SGHVS and CDR2 FNYEAQ. The length of the CDR3 is 14 residues. Trimming removed 1 base from V and 1 base from J, with 6 bases in between. The CDR3 loop is CASSLVARTDTQYF. DNA for the CDR3: TGTGCCAGCAGCTTAGTTGCGCGCACAGATACGCAGTATTTT.